These 27 T cell receptor beta chains were all obtained from the same sample, sequenced in a study of control samples from healthy donors and cancer patients. This table comes from immunoSEQ multiplex PCR, and its TCRdb copy is limited to in-frame clones, with some not included. The sample holds about 120,000 clones, around 90% seen once. The sequenced sample was blood. Every receptor here comes from a man between 50 and 59 years old in good health.

The gene calls are TRBV19 and TRBJ2-1; D may correspond to TRBD1 or TRBD2 (7 bases each). V was trimmed by 5 bases and J by 6 bases, leaving 20 bases between them. Per the germline V gene, CDR1 is LNHDA and CDR2 is SQIVND (reference sequence). The CDR3 has 16 amino acids. CDR3 sequence (DNA): TGTGCCAGTAGTCGGCCAGGGGGGGGATCGGTCAATGAGCAGTTCTTC. This translates into CASSRPGGGSVNEQFF.

This clone occurred a few times. The V call is TRBV6-4, the J call TRBJ1-2, with a weak D call TRBD1 (5 bases). V was cut by 6 bases and J by 1 base, with 15 bases left in between. CDR3 length: 15 residues. Germline-derived CDR1 and CDR2 are MRHNA and SNTAGT. The CDR3 region is CASSPQFQGNYGYTF. CDR3 coding DNA: TGTGCCAGCAGCCCCCAATTTCAGGGTAACTATGGCTACACCTTC.

This chain links TRBV25-1 with TRBJ1-2; 9 nucleotides line up with TRBD1. Germline-derived CDR1 and CDR2 are MGHDK and SYGVNS. This CDR3 comprises 12 residues. J was trimmed by 6 bases and V by 5 bases; bases with no gene match: 1. The CDR3 is CASSWDRDGYTF. The CDR3 bases are TGTGCCAGCAGTTGGGACAGGGATGGCTACACCTTC.

This chain connects TRBV6-4 to TRBJ2-1; TRBD2 might be the D (6 bases). Germline CDR1 is MRHNA and CDR2 is SNTAGT. Trimming removed 2 bases at V and 7 bases at J, with 9 bases between. The CDR3 totals 13 residues. In DNA form, the CDR3 reads TGTGCCAGCAGTGACCCAGGGAGGAATGAGCAGTTCTTC. Amino acid sequence: CASSDPGRNEQFF.

This chain connects TRBV7-8 to TRBJ2-1, with 7 bases identical to TRBD2. The ends lost 5 bases at V and 6 bases at J; junction bases unmatched: 7. The CDR3 runs 14 residues. CDR1 SGHVS and CDR2 FQNEAQ come from the germline V gene. The CDR3 DNA follows: TGTGCCAGCAGCCCCCCGACTAGCCTCAATGAGCAGTTCTTC. Amino acids: CASSPPTSLNEQFF.

This chain joins TRBV29-1 and TRBJ2-2; no firm D call. CDR1 SQVTM and CDR2 ANQGSEA come from the germline V gene. Trimming shortened V by 2 bases and J by 5 bases, and 15 bases separated the two germline ends. The CDR3 runs 15 residues. CDR3 nucleotide sequence: TGCAGCGTTGAATTAGAGGCCTTTGGGACCGGGGAGCTGTTTTTT. Protein sequence: CSVELEAFGTGELFF.

The J gene is TRBJ1-1, the V gene TRBV5-4; D is unresolved. CDR1 is SGHNT, CDR2 YYREEE, per germline (reference sequence). The V end was cut by 0 bases, the J end by 0 bases, with 6 bases between. CDR3 length: 14 residues. CDR3 residues: CASSLGVMNTEAFF. As DNA, the CDR3 is TGTGCCAGCAGCTTGGGGGTAATGAACACTGAAGCTTTCTTT.

This chain links TRBV25-1 with TRBJ1-3; TRBD1 aligns across 8 bases. From germline, CDR1 is MGHDK and CDR2 SYGVNS. With V trimmed by 3 bases and J by 0 bases, 7 bases remained unmatched. This CDR3 comprises 17 residues. The CDR3 loop reads CASSEPIGQGSGNTIYF. Here the CDR3 DNA reads TGTGCCAGCAGTGAGCCTATCGGACAGGGCTCTGGAAACACCATATATTTT.

The gene calls are TRBV18 and TRBJ2-7; either TRBD1 or TRBD2 may supply D (6 bases each). The CDR3 is 14 residues long. Germline V lookup: CDR1 KGHSH, CDR2 LQKENI. Trimming cost V 8 bases and J 2 bases, with 16 bases left between them. CDR3 coding DNA: TGTGCCAGCGCTTTGCGGGACAACACCTACGAGCAGTACTTC. Its protein product is CASALRDNTYEQYF.

The chain carries TRBV29-1 and TRBJ1-2, with 7 bases that match TRBD1. CDR3 size: 16 residues. CDR1 and CDR2 (germline): SQVTM, ANQGSEA. Trimming cost V 1 base and J 0 bases; bases outside gene matches: 8. CDR3 protein: CSVEGRTGTANYGYTF. The CDR3 DNA follows: TGCAGCGTTGAAGGTCGGACCGGGACAGCTAACTATGGCTACACCTTC. Drawing the rest from reference TRBV29-1 and TRBJ1-2, the complete variable domain is SAVISQKPSRDICQRGTSLTIQCQVDSQVTMMFWYRQQPGQSLTLIATANQGSEATYESGFVIDKFPISRPNLTFSTLTVSNMSPEDSSIYLCSVEGRTGTANYGYTFGSGTRLTVV.

The chain combines TRBV5-1 with TRBJ2-3; D is ambiguous. Trimming took off 4 bases at V and 9 bases at J, with 15 bases between the two ends. The germline V gene has CDR1 SGHRS and CDR2 YFSETQ. The CDR3 runs to 13 residues. CDR3 sequence: CASSLPLSQTQYF. The CDR3 nucleotides are TGCGCCAGCAGCCTGCCTCTCAGTCAGACGCAGTATTTT.

The chain uses TRBV5-4 and TRBJ1-2, with 10 positions matching TRBD1. V lost 2 bases, J lost 8 bases, and 6 bases stayed unmatched. The CDR3 runs to 14 residues. CDR1 and CDR2 from the germline V gene are SGHNT and YYREEE (reference sequence). DNA of the CDR3: TGTGCCAGCAGCTTTCGACAGGGGGCCCGGGGCTACACCTTC. Amino acid sequence: CASSFRQGARGYTF.

The gene calls are TRBV13 and TRBJ2-7; perhaps TRBD1 as D (6 bases). The germline V and J ends were trimmed by 6 bases and 1 base, with 19 bases remaining between them. Germline V gene lookup returns CDR1 PRHDT and CDR2 FYEKMQ (reference sequence). This CDR3 contains 16 residues. The CDR3 DNA reads TGTGCCAGCAGTACGACGGGACACGTCGGATCCTACGAGCAGTACTTC. Translated, it gives CASSTTGHVGSYEQYF. Filled out from reference TRBV13 and TRBJ2-7, the complete variable domain reads AAGVIQSPRHLIKEKRETATLKCYPIPRHDTVYWYQQGPGQDPQFLISFYEKMQSDKGSIPDRFSAQQFSDYHSELNMSSLELGDSALYFCASSTTGHVGSYEQYFGPGTRLTVT.

This rearrangement joins TRBV7-2 to TRBJ1-2; TRBD1 might be the D (5 bases). CDR1 is SGHTA, CDR2 FQGNSA, per germline. Trimming shortened V by 1 base and J by 2 bases, and 8 bases separated the two germline ends. This CDR3 spans 14 amino acids. CDR3 protein: CASSLDWGNYGYTF. The CDR3 DNA follows: TGTGCCAGCAGCTTAGACTGGGGCAACTATGGCTACACCTTC.

The chain joins TRBV6-5 to TRBJ1-4; possible D gene TRBD1, 5 bases. The CDR3 covers 13 residues. Trimming removed 6 bases from V and 8 bases from J, with 13 bases in between. Germline CDR1 reads MNHEY; CDR2 reads SVGAGI. The CDR3, as DNA: TGTGCCAGCAGCCGCGACAGATACGAAAAACTGTTTTTT. Residues: CASSRDRYEKLFF.

This rearrangement joins TRBV3-1 (or the pseudogene TRBV3-2) to TRBJ1-3; unclear D gene. The CDR3 has 18 amino acids. The V and J ends lost 0 bases and 0 bases respectively, with 15 bases between them. CDR1 is LGHDT and CDR2 is YNNKEL in the germline V gene (reference sequence). CDR3 residues: CASSQDPATDSSGNTIYF. As DNA, the CDR3 is TGTGCCAGCAGCCAAGATCCCGCGACGGATAGCTCTGGAAACACCATATATTTT.

This chain joins TRBV27 and TRBJ1-2; 9 bases align to TRBD1. Unmatched junction bases numbered 4, after V lost 5 bases and J lost 6 bases. This CDR3 spans 13 amino acids. Germline CDR1 MNHEY, CDR2 SMNVEV (reference sequence). CDR3 region: CASSITGGHGYTF. CDR3 DNA sequence: TGTGCCAGCAGTATTACAGGGGGCCATGGCTACACCTTC.

V gene TRBV12-3 or TRBV12-4 combines with J gene TRBJ2-7; D ambiguous. This CDR3 comprises 13 residues. V was shortened by 3 bases and J by 0 bases, with 6 bases between the two germline ends. CDR3 nucleotides: TGTGCCAGCAGTTTGGCCAGCTCCTACGAGCAGTACTTC. As protein: CASSLASSYEQYF.

The rearrangement joins TRBV4-1 to TRBJ1-2; 7 bases match TRBD1. V dropped 3 bases and J dropped 4; count of bases not matched to a gene: 8. The CDR3 sequence is 15 residues long. Germline V lookup: CDR1 MGHRA, CDR2 YSYEKL. The CDR3 DNA is TGCGCCAGCAGCCACGGATCGGGACAGCTCTATGGCTACACCTTC. This codes for CASSHGSGQLYGYTF.

The chain links TRBV10-3 to TRBJ2-5; 7 bases map to TRBD2. The CDR3 consists of 17 residues. The V gene's germline CDR1 is ENHRY and CDR2 SYGVKD. V lost 0 bases, J lost 5 bases, and 12 bases stayed unmatched. The CDR3 sequence: CAISESGRERGRETQYF. The CDR3 DNA is TGTGCCATCAGTGAGTCAGGTCGGGAGCGGGGAAGGGAGACCCAGTACTTC.

The V gene is TRBV6-4, the J gene TRBJ1-1; D unresolved. The CDR3 is 14 amino acids. V was cut by 3 bases and J by 6 bases, with 14 bases left in between. Germline CDR1 MRHNA, CDR2 SNTAGT. The CDR3 DNA is TGTGCCAGCAGTGAAATTGCCGGGTTCTCTGAAGCTTTCTTT. This gives the protein CASSEIAGFSEAFF.

The chain joins TRBV5-1 to TRBJ2-7, with D tentatively TRBD1 (6 bases). Germline-derived CDR1 and CDR2 are SGHRS and YFSETQ. The V gene lost 2 bases and the J gene lost 0 bases, with 15 bases spanning the gap. The CDR3 runs 16 residues. CDR3 protein: CASSFQDSSNSYEQYF. Here the CDR3 DNA reads TGCGCCAGCAGCTTTCAGGACAGCTCGAACTCCTACGAGCAGTACTTC.

This clone was seen ten or more times. The chain is built from TRBV18 and TRBJ1-1; TRBD1 matches at 7 bases. CDR3 length: 14 residues. The V gene end was trimmed by 3 bases and the J gene end by 3 bases; junction bases not matched to a gene: 4. Germline V gene data show CDR1 as KGHSH and CDR2 as LQKENI. CDR3 coding DNA: TGTGCCAGCTCACCTAACAGGGGTGACACTGAAGCTTTCTTT. It codes for CASSPNRGDTEAFF.

This rearrangement joins TRBV6-5 to TRBJ1-2, with TRBD1 identical over 9 bases. In germline, CDR1 is MNHEY, CDR2 SVGAGI. The length of the CDR3 is 14 residues. V shed 6 bases, J shed 6 bases, and the junction held 8 bases outside the gene matches. The CDR3 region has the DNA TGTGCCAGCAGACGCGGGACAGGGAACCATGGCTACACCTTC. This encodes CASRRGTGNHGYTF.

This clone appeared a few times. The chain carries TRBV10-3 and TRBJ1-5; perhaps TRBD1 as D (5 bases). This CDR3 contains 14 residues. Trimming cost V 7 bases and J 4 bases, with 14 bases left between them. Germline assignment: CDR1 ENHRY and CDR2 SYGVKD. CDR3 sequence: CAIKAAGVNQPQHF. For the CDR3, the DNA is TGTGCCATCAAAGCGGCGGGGGTTAATCAGCCCCAGCATTTT.

The chain joins TRBV7-2 to TRBJ1-2, with 9 bases matching TRBD1. The CDR3 covers 16 residues. Germline V gene data show CDR1 as SGHTA and CDR2 as FQGNSA. Trimming removed 4 bases from V and 4 bases from J; junction bases left unmatched: 10. The CDR3 is CASSYPGTGRVYGYTF. The DNA of the CDR3 is TGTGCCAGCAGCTACCCCGGGACAGGGAGGGTCTATGGCTACACCTTC.

This clone was counted a few times. V and J are TRBV6-2 or TRBV6-3 and TRBJ1-2, with D tentatively TRBD1 (5 bases). V lost 5 bases, J lost 0 bases, and 7 bases lay in between. CDR3 length: 13 residues. Germline values: CDR1 MNHEY, CDR2 SVGEGT. The CDR3 spells CASSGATNYGYTF. The CDR3 coding sequence is TGTGCCAGCAGTGGGGCTACTAACTATGGCTACACCTTC.